The 6 T cell receptor beta chains in this list originate from one sample, sequenced in a study of T cell responses to AZD1222 COVID-19 vaccine. Profiling relied on immunoSEQ multiplex PCR, and the TCRdb table lists in-frame clones only, not all of them. In the table there are roughly 150,000 clones, under 95% of which are singletons. The sequencing here drew on peripheral blood, taken on day 0 of AZD1222 vaccination. The source of these receptors is an adult in good health.

The V call is TRBV7-8, the J call TRBJ1-2; possible D gene TRBD1, 6 bases. CDR1 and CDR2 from the germline V gene are SGHVS and FQNEAQ. This CDR3 region has 16 residues. V was clipped by 4 bases and J by 0 bases, with 15 bases between them. In DNA form, the CDR3 reads TGTGCCAGCAGCTCGGCGGGACACCTTCCTAACTATGGCTACACCTTC. Amino acids: CASSSAGHLPNYGYTF.

The gene calls are TRBV5-1 and TRBJ2-7, with D unresolved. Germline V lookup: CDR1 SGHRS, CDR2 YFSETQ. Trimming took 0 bases from V and 1 from J, leaving 14 bases between them. CDR3 length: 16 residues. CDR3 sequence reads: CASSLAPTGSSYEQYF. The CDR3 DNA sequence: TGCGCCAGCAGCTTGGCTCCGACGGGTTCTTCCTACGAGCAGTACTTC. The entire variable domain, with the rest obtained from reference TRBV5-1 and TRBJ2-7, is as follows: KAGVTQTPRYLIKTRGQQVTLSCSPISGHRSVSWYQQTPGQGLQFLFEYFSETQRNKGNFPGRFSGRQFSNSRSEMNVSTLELGDSALYLCASSLAPTGSSYEQYFGPGTRLTVT.

Concerning this clone itself: This specimen includes other DNA sequences encoding the same CDR3. The chain joins TRBV5-1 to TRBJ2-3; D may be TRBD2 (5 bases). CDR1 and CDR2 from the germline V gene are SGHRS and YFSETQ. Trimming pared 1 base from V and 1 base from J, leaving 10 bases between. The length of the CDR3 is 15 residues. CDR3 residues: CASSLRGVRTDTQYF. For the CDR3, the DNA is TGCGCCAGCAGCTTGCGGGGTGTTCGCACAGATACGCAGTATTTT.

Comments on this clone: Other DNA sequences in this sample translate to the same CDR3. The CDR3 DNA follows: TGTGCCAGCAGTTTATCTGGGGCCAACGTCCTGACTTTC. It translates to CASSLSGANVLTF. The chain couples TRBV12-3 or TRBV12-4 to TRBJ2-6; D ambiguous. V was cut by 2 bases and J by 1 base, with 0 bases left in between. The CDR3 totals 13 residues.

CDR3 in DNA: TGTGCCAGCCAACTTGGGTCAGGGGCGGGGACTGAAGCTTTCTTT. Translation: CASQLGSGAGTEAFF. The chain recombines TRBV7-2 with TRBJ1-1; perhaps TRBD1 as D (6 bases). The CDR3 loop spans 15 amino acids. Deletions cut 8 bases from V and 5 bases from J, with 21 bases between. Germline V CDR1 and CDR2: SGHTA, FQGNSA.

This chain connects TRBV5-1 to TRBJ2-1; TRBD2 agrees at 10 bases. V was pared by 0 bases and J by 6 bases, with 3 bases of the junction left unmatched. The germline V gene encodes CDR1 SGHRS and CDR2 YFSETQ. The CDR3 has 15 amino acids. The CDR3 loop reads CASSLAPSGGNEQFF. The CDR3 DNA sequence: TGCGCCAGCAGCTTGGCCCCTAGCGGGGGCAATGAGCAGTTCTTC.